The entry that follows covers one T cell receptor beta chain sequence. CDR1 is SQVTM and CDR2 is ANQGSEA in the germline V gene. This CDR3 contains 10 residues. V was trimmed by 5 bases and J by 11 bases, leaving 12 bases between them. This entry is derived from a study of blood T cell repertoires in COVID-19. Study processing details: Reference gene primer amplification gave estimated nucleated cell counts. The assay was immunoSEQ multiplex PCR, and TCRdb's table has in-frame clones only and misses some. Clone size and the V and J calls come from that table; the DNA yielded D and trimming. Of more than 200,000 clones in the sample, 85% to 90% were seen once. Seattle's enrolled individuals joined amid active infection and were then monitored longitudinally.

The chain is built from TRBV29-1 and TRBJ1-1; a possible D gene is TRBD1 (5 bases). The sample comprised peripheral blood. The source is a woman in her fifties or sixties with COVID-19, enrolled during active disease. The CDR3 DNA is TGCAGCGTTCGGGACTTACGGGCTTTCTTT. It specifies CSVRDLRAFF.